A single sample gave rise to the 8 T cell receptor beta chains below, sequenced in a study of T-cell memory formation after mild COVID-19. Using its own MiXCR run on the 5' RACE reads, TCRdb lists one record per CDR3 protein. The sample lists over 250,000 distinct CDR3 sequences, 15% to 20% occurring once. The material sequenced was PBMCs or a T cell subset sorted from them (not recorded which). Receptors were obtained from a young man who had mild COVID-19 (a few samples of this study predate the infection). Cell type and time point are not known.

This chain connects TRBV6-1 to TRBJ2-7, with 9 bases aligning to TRBD1. Germline loops: CDR1 MNHNS, CDR2 SASEGT. The trim removed 7 bases at V and 2 bases at J, leaving 9 bases unmatched. This CDR3 has 15 residues. Here the CDR3 reads CASTRPGQGAYEQYF. The CDR3 region has the DNA TGTGCCAGCACTAGACCGGGACAGGGCGCCTACGAGCAGTACTTC.

The rearrangement links TRBV6-2 or TRBV6-3 to TRBJ2-7; D is ambiguous. Germline V gives CDR1 MNHEY, CDR2 SVGEGT. The ends were cut back, 2 bases at V and 3 bases at J, with 11 bases in the middle. The CDR3 length is 14 residues. In nucleotides, the CDR3 is TGTGCCAGCAGTTACGCCGGCAGGCGCTACGAGCAGTACGTC. This encodes CASSYAGRRYEQYV.

This chain joins TRBV29-1 and TRBJ1-1, with a tentative D call TRBD1 (6 bases). The germline CDR1 and CDR2 sequences are SQVTM and ANQGSEA. The ends were cut back, 8 bases at V and 10 bases at J, with 17 bases in the middle. The CDR3 runs 11 residues. CDR3 sequence (DNA): TGCAGCTTCACCATGGGGGCAGGAGCTTTCTTT. Its translation is CSFTMGAGAFF.

This sequence joins TRBV27 and TRBJ2-3; D unresolved. There are 15 residues in the CDR3. V was shortened by 3 bases and J by 4 bases, with 14 bases between the two germline ends. Looked up from germline, CDR1 is MNHEY and CDR2 is SMNVEV (reference sequence). The CDR3 bases are TGTGCCAGCAGTTTGGGGTCCCGTTGGCCAGATACGCAGTATTTT. The encoded protein is CASSLGSRWPDTQYF.

The gene calls are TRBV7-2 and TRBJ2-2, with 7 bases fitting TRBD2. This CDR3 is 15 amino acids long. J was trimmed by 6 bases and V by 1 base; bases with no gene match: 5. CDR1 and CDR2 from the germline V gene are SGHTA and FQGNSA. This CDR3 is CASSLGPAGAGELFF. CDR3 DNA sequence: TGTGCCAGCAGCTTAGGTCCGGCGGGGGCCGGGGAGCTGTTTTTT.

This clonotype was observed at least ten times. This rearrangement joins TRBV2 to TRBJ1-6, with TRBD1 matching over 7 bases. Germline CDR1 is SNHLY and CDR2 is FYNNEI. The ends lost 8 bases at V and 7 bases at J; junction bases unmatched: 8. CDR3 length equals 14 residues. In DNA, the CDR3 is TGTGCCAGCGGGGGACAGTCTGAAAATTCACCCCTCCACTTT. It codes for CASGGQSENSPLHF.

V is TRBV18 and J is TRBJ1-1; D is ambiguous. The V and J ends lost 2 bases and 2 bases respectively, with 9 bases between them. The CDR3 covers 14 residues. The germline gives CDR1 KGHSH, CDR2 LQKENI. The CDR3 DNA reads TGTGCCAGCTCACCAGACTGGGGAAACACTGAAGCTTTCTTT. Encoded protein: CASSPDWGNTEAFF. The variable domain in full, with the rest retrieved from reference TRBV18 and TRBJ1-1, is NAGVMQNPRHLVRRRGQEARLRCSPMKGHSHVYWYRQLPEEGLKFMVYLQKENIIDESGMPKERFSAEFPKEGPSILRIQQVVRGDSAAYFCASSPDWGNTEAFFGQGTRLTVV.

The gene calls are TRBV10-3 and TRBJ2-3; D perhaps matches TRBD1 (6 bases). Germline V gene lookup returns CDR1 ENHRY and CDR2 SYGVKD. Trimming took 7 bases from V and 0 from J, leaving 11 bases between them. The CDR3 contains 14 residues. CDR3 region: CAIMRGSSTDTQYF. DNA of the CDR3: TGTGCCATCATGAGGGGGAGTAGCACAGATACGCAGTATTTT.